The sequence of this T cell receptor (beta chain) was determined in a study of regulatory T cells in long-lasting Graves disease. There are many counts of this clonotype. Construction of TCR beta libraries relied on iRepertoire HTBI primers and on Arm-PCR targeting CDR3 regions. TCRdb re-derived calls from the multiplex PCR reads in MiXCR, one entry per CDR3 protein. Altogether about 420,000 distinct CDR3 sequences are present, around 15% being singletons, with the ten largest covering 23%. With 0 bases clipped from V and 3 bases from J, the junction kept 4 bases outside the gene matches. Germline V gives CDR1 SGHNT, CDR2 YYREEE (reference sequence). The CDR3 runs 16 residues. As for time point: newly diagnosed GD, antithyroid drugs for less than 3 months. Extracted PBMC RNA gave rise to the TCR library. Separately, the same data were catalogued under a study of T cells in Graves' hyperthyroidism and ophthalmopathy.

This TCR was sampled from a woman under 30 with Graves disease. The rearrangement links TRBV5-4 to TRBJ2-1; TRBD2 agrees at 9 bases. The sequenced sample was peripheral blood mononuclear cells (PBMCs), obtained at new diagnosis, from a patient treated with antithyroid drugs. CDR3 in DNA: TGTGCCAGCAGCTTGGTAGCGGGAGATATCTACAATGAGCAGTTCTTC. Its protein product is CASSLVAGDIYNEQFF.